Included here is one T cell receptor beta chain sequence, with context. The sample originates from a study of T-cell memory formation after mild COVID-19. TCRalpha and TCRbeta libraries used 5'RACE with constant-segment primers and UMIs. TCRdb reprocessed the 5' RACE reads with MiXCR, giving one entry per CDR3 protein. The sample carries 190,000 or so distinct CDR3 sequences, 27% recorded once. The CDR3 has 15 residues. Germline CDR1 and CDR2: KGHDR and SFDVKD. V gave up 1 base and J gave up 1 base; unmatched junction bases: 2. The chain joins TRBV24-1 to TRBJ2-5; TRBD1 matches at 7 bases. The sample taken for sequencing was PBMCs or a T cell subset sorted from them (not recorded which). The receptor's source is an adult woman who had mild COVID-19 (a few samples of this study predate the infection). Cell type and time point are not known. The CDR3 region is CATSDFGTAQETQYF. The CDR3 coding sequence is TGTGCCACCAGTGATTTTGGGACAGCCCAAGAGACCCAGTACTTC.